This T cell receptor (beta chain) is from a study of T cells expressing NK-cell markers. Study background: Sequencing of TCR beta repertoires drew on sorted CD3+CD56+NKG2C+, CD3+CD56+NKG2C- and CD3+CD56-NKG2C+ T cells. The study sequenced eight donors, seven HCMV-seropositive and one seronegative. General study findings and limits: In a few donors, dominant clonotypes made up about 25-65% of CD3+CD56-NKG2C+ cells.

As to this clonotype: Its antigen is still unknown.

This CDR3 is built from 14 residues. Template switching by 5'RACE with UMIs generated the TCR beta cDNA. From the 5' RACE reads, TCRdb lists one entry per CDR3 protein and no DNA. The repertoire table contains more than 250,000 distinct CDR3 sequences. Specimen: blood T cells: a sorted CD56 or NKG2C T cell subset, CD4+ or CD8+ T cells, or bulk PBMC T cells (not recorded which). This TCR came from a man aged 18-30 years in good health. The chain joins TRBV12-3 or TRBV12-4 to TRBJ1-5; TCRdb reports TRBD1, a call that lacks DNA to check it against. CDR3 region: CASVPDRLNQPQHF.